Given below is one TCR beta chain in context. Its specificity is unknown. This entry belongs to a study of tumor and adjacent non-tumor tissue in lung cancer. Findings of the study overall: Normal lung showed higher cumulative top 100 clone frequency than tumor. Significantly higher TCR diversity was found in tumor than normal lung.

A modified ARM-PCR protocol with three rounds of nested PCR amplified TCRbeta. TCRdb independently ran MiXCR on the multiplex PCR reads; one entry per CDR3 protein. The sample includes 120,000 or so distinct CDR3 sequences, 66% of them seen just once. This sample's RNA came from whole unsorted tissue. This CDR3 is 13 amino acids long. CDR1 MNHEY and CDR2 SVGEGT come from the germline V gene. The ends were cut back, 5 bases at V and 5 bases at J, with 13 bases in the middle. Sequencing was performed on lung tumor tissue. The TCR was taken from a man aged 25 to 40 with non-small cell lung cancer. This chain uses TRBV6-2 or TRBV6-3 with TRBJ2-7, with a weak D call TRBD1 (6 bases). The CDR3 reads CASSPDRFDEQYF. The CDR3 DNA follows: TGTGCCAGCAGTCCAGACAGGTTCGACGAGCAGTACTTC.